Listed below are T cell receptor beta chains from one sample, sequenced in a study of T cell responses to AZD1222 COVID-19 vaccine. Clones were sequenced by immunoSEQ multiplex PCR, and TCRdb holds only the in-frame ones, with some missing. There are about 100,000 clones in the sample; approximately 87% occur only once, and around 9.6% lies in the top ten. This specimen consisted of peripheral blood, obtained 28 days after the second AZD1222 dose. The source is an adult who received the AZD1222 COVID-19 vaccine. CDR3s include the opening cysteine and the closing phenylalanine or tryptophan. D genes are given only for firm matches. Expanded clones are given a class, and other clones once, few, many or no size at all.

clone_size j_call d_call v_call cdr3_aa cdr3_nt
NA TRBJ2-1 NA TRBV7-3 CASSHQGDYNEQFF TGTGCCAGCAGCCACCAAGGGGACTACAATGAGCAGTTCTTC
few TRBJ2-1 NA TRBV27 CASSSHRGLRAYNEQFF TGTGCCAGCAGTTCCCACAGGGGACTCCGGGCTTACAATGAGCAGTTCTTC
NA TRBJ2-2 TRBD2 TRBV25-1 CASSELKAGAATGELFF TGTGCCAGCAGTGAACTTAAGGCGGGAGCGGCTACCGGGGAGCTGTTTTTT
NA TRBJ2-7 TRBD2 TRBV5-1 CASSLARYSGSVHEQYF TGCGCCAGCAGCTTGGCCCGTTATAGCGGGAGCGTCCACGAGCAGTACTTC
once TRBJ2-5 TRBD1 TRBV9 CASSDGQNRGRLETQYF TGTGCCAGCAGCGACGGACAAAACAGGGGGCGCCTGGAGACCCAGTACTTC
NA TRBJ2-1 NA TRBV2 CASTKLAGAGNEQFF TGTGCCAGCACCAAGTTGGCAGGGGCTGGGAATGAGCAGTTCTTC
NA TRBJ2-2 NA TRBV28 CASSQGVRLGRDTGELFF TGTGCCAGCAGCCAAGGGGTGCGATTGGGCAGAGACACCGGGGAGCTGTTTTTT
NA TRBJ1-2 NA TRBV4-2 CASSQESGGYGYTF TGTGCCAGCAGCCAAGAATCGGGAGGGTATGGCTACACCTTC
NA TRBJ1-1 TRBD1 TRBV6-5 CASRRTGTEAFF TGTGCCAGCAGAAGGACAGGGACTGAAGCTTTCTTT
NA TRBJ2-7 NA TRBV6-6 CASSQGGNEQYF TGTGCCAGCAGTCAGGGCGGGAACGAGCAGTACTTC
NA TRBJ2-2 TRBD1 TRBV25-1 CASSDPGTGNAGELFF TGTGCCAGCAGTGATCCCGGGACAGGGAATGCCGGGGAGCTGTTTTTT
NA TRBJ2-4 NA TRBV5-1 CASSLEAKNIQYF TGCGCCAGCAGCTTGGAAGCCAAAAACATTCAGTACTTC
once TRBJ1-1 TRBD1 TRBV10-2 CASSGGTVKKDMPTEAFF TGCGCCAGCAGTGGGGGGACAGTTAAAAAGGACATGCCCACTGAAGCTTTCTTT
NA TRBJ2-7 TRBD1 TRBV5-1 CASRPAGTGGGEQYF TGCGCCAGCAGGCCGGCCGGGACAGGGGGCGGCGAGCAGTACTTC
NA TRBJ1-4 TRBD1 TRBV12-3/TRBV12-4 CASRGQVNEKLFF TGTGCCAGCAGGGGACAGGTTAATGAAAAACTGTTTTTT
NA TRBJ1-5 NA TRBV28 CASSPYSGTQPQHF TGTGCCAGCAGCCCCTATTCAGGGACCCAGCCCCAGCATTTT
NA TRBJ2-7 NA TRBV28 CASRSYITEQYF TGTGCCAGCAGATCCTATATTACGGAGCAGTACTTC
NA TRBJ2-1 NA TRBV27 CAVGTGVNEQFF TGTGCCGTGGGGACGGGTGTCAATGAGCAGTTCTTC
NA TRBJ2-5 TRBD2 TRBV27 CASSLSGVVETQYF TGTGCCAGCAGTCTTAGCGGGGTGGTAGAGACCCAGTACTTC
few TRBJ2-7 NA TRBV27 CASSLSGSALHYEQYF TGTGCCAGCAGTCTATCGGGGTCAGCGTTACACTACGAGCAGTACTTC
once TRBJ2-1 TRBD1 TRBV7-2 CASSGNDRGDEQFF TGTGCCAGCAGCGGGAACGACAGGGGGGATGAGCAGTTCTTC
NA TRBJ1-2 NA TRBV19 CASSMLGQGSYGYTF TGTGCCAGTAGTATGTTGGGGCAGGGTTCCTATGGCTACACCTTC
NA TRBJ2-5 NA TRBV29-1 CSARLAPETQYF TGCAGCGCACGGCTAGCCCCAGAGACCCAGTACTTC
NA TRBJ2-3 TRBD2 TRBV3-1/TRBV3-2 CASSQGTSGGGTQYF TGTGCCAGCAGCCAAGGGACTAGCGGGGGGGGTACGCAGTATTTT
NA TRBJ1-2 TRBD1 TRBV11-3 CASSAGGDYGYTF TGTGCCAGCAGCGCAGGGGGCGACTATGGCTACACCTTC
many TRBJ1-5 NA TRBV10-3 CAISESGGRGNQPQHF TGTGCCATCAGTGAGTCGGGGGGGCGCGGCAATCAGCCCCAGCATTTT
NA TRBJ1-1 NA TRBV7-3 CASSSTTDTEAFF TGTGCCAGCAGCTCAACCACCGACACTGAAGCTTTCTTT
NA TRBJ2-3 NA TRBV4-3 CASSQGQSYSLDTQYF TGCGCCAGCAGCCAAGGACAGAGCTATAGTTTGGATACGCAGTATTTT
NA TRBJ1-1 NA TRBV7-9 CASSFREATEAFF TGTGCCAGCAGCTTCAGGGAGGCCACTGAAGCTTTCTTT
NA TRBJ2-7 NA TRBV30 CAWSPRAAYSYEQYF TGTGCCTGGAGCCCCCGCGCTGCTTACTCCTACGAGCAGTACTTC
NA TRBJ2-7 NA TRBV28 CASSSGTAGEQYF TGTGCCAGCAGCTCCGGGACTGCCGGCGAGCAGTACTTC
NA TRBJ1-2 NA TRBV5-1 CASSLMVGAKDGYTF TGCGCCAGCAGCTTGATGGTGGGCGCGAAGGATGGCTACACCTTC
NA TRBJ2-5 NA TRBV10-3 CATTGGAGETQYF TGTGCCACCACAGGGGGGGCAGGGGAGACCCAGTACTTC
NA TRBJ1-2 NA TRBV10-3 CAISKDGANYGYTF TGTGCCATCAGTAAGGATGGTGCTAACTATGGCTACACCTTC
NA TRBJ1-5 NA TRBV7-2 CASSPPPPGARQPQHF TGTGCCAGCAGCCCTCCCCCCCCGGGGGCGCGTCAGCCCCAGCATTTT
NA TRBJ1-1 NA TRBV28 CASSLFGGDTEAFF TGTGCCAGCAGTTTATTCGGGGGGGACACTGAAGCTTTCTTT
NA TRBJ1-4 NA TRBV18 CASSQLQATNEKLFF TGTGCCAGCTCACAACTTCAGGCAACTAATGAAAAACTGTTTTTT
NA TRBJ2-1 NA TRBV7-9 CASSLVAALEQFF TGTGCCAGCAGCTTAGTGGCCGCCCTGGAGCAGTTCTTC
NA TRBJ1-6 TRBD1 TRBV30 CAWWAGTANSPLHF TGTGCCTGGTGGGCCGGGACAGCAAATTCACCCCTCCACTTT
NA TRBJ1-2 NA TRBV3-1/TRBV3-2 CASSQGGAGYTF TGTGCCAGCAGCCAAGGGGGCGCTGGCTACACCTTC
NA TRBJ2-5 TRBD2 TRBV5-1 CASSLDGGGAGETQYF TGCGCCAGCAGCTTGGATGGCGGGGGGGCCGGGGAGACCCAGTACTTC
NA TRBJ2-7 NA TRBV7-9 CASSLGGSENYEQYF TGTGCCAGCAGCTTAGGCGGTTCGGAAAACTACGAGCAGTACTTC
few TRBJ2-1 TRBD2 TRBV18 CASSLTSGGYNEQFF TGTGCCAGCTCACTCACTAGCGGGGGATACAATGAGCAGTTCTTC
NA TRBJ2-2 NA TRBV2 CASSLSSFNTGELFF TGTGCCAGCAGCCTGTCCTCTTTTAACACCGGGGAGCTGTTTTTT
NA TRBJ2-7 TRBD1 TRBV27 CASSLSGQGPEQYF TGTGCCAGCAGTTTATCTGGACAGGGTCCCGAGCAGTACTTC
NA TRBJ1-4 TRBD1 TRBV5-4 CASSFPGQQNEKLFF TGTGCCAGCAGCTTCCCGGGACAGCAAAATGAAAAACTGTTTTTT
NA TRBJ2-7 TRBD1 TRBV5-1 CASSPWTGTYEQYF TGCGCCAGCAGCCCCTGGACAGGCACCTACGAGCAGTACTTC
NA TRBJ1-1 NA TRBV27 CASSLLARNRAEAFF TGTGCCAGCAGTTTATTGGCCAGGAACAGGGCTGAAGCTTTCTTT
few TRBJ1-2 NA TRBV7-9 CATWGSNYGYTF TGTGCGACATGGGGTTCTAACTATGGCTACACCTTC
once TRBJ1-2 NA TRBV12-3/TRBV12-4 CASTIGGYGYTF TGTGCCAGCACCATAGGGGGTTATGGCTACACCTTC
NA TRBJ1-1 NA TRBV6-6 CASNRGENTEAFF TGTGCCAGCAATAGGGGAGAAAACACTGAAGCTTTCTTT
NA TRBJ2-3 NA TRBV5-1 CASSLDLPSAQYF TGCGCCAGCAGCTTAGACCTTCCCTCAGCGCAGTATTTT
NA TRBJ2-5 NA TRBV5-1 CASSRGRETETQYF TGCGCCAGCAGCCGCGGCCGGGAGACGGAGACCCAGTACTTC
NA TRBJ2-7 TRBD1 TRBV2 CASSAPGQGGVYEQYF TGTGCCAGCAGTGCCCCGGGACAGGGGGGCGTCTACGAGCAGTACTTC
NA TRBJ2-2 TRBD2 TRBV5-1 CASSATSGGSGELFF TGCGCCAGCAGCGCGACTAGCGGGGGGTCCGGGGAGCTGTTTTTT
NA TRBJ2-2 NA TRBV3-1/TRBV3-2 CASSQPTGKDTGELFF TGTGCCAGCAGCCAACCCACAGGGAAGGACACCGGGGAGCTGTTTTTT
NA TRBJ1-5 NA TRBV27 CASSLGSNQPQHF TGTGCCAGCAGTTTAGGGAGCAATCAGCCCCAGCATTTT